Following are 14 T cell receptor beta chains from one sample sequenced in a study of shared clonotypes between healthy human individuals. Here immunoSEQ multiplex PCR was the method, and the copy in TCRdb shows in-frame clones only, minus some. The sample consists of about 1 million clones, 75% to 80% of them appearing once. Sequencing was carried out using memory CD4+ T cells from PBMCs. Stated subset: CD45RA-negative fraction. All receptors come from a man between 18 and 35 years old in good health. Some clones in this sample may be carry-over from other donors' samples.

The V and J genes are TRBV28 and TRBJ2-5; TRBD1 matches at 7 bases. Germline V gene lookup returns CDR1 MDHEN and CDR2 SYDVKM. Trimming removed 8 bases from V and 2 bases from J; junction bases left unmatched: 2. The CDR3 contains 12 residues. The CDR3 here is CASVDRQETQYF. DNA of the CDR3: TGTGCCAGCGTGGACAGGCAAGAGACCCAGTACTTC. Filled out from reference TRBV28 and TRBJ2-5, the complete variable domain reads DVKVTQSSRYLVKRTGEKVFLECVQDMDHENMFWYRQDPGLGLRLIYFSYDVKMKEKGDIPEGYSVSREKKERFSLILESASTNQTSMYLCASVDRQETQYFGPGTRLLVL.

V and J are TRBV18 and TRBJ2-7; D gene ambiguous. V dropped 0 bases and J dropped 9 bases, with 15 bases sitting between them. CDR1 is KGHSH and CDR2 is LQKENI in the germline V gene. This CDR3 has 14 residues. CDR3 DNA: TGTGCCAGCTCACCACCGTTCTGGGGATCCGGGCAGTACTTC. Its translation: CASSPPFWGSGQYF.

This clone has a single count. The J gene is TRBJ2-7, the V gene TRBV6-1; TRBD2 aligns across 8 bases. V lost 6 bases, J lost 4 bases, and 11 bases stayed unmatched. Germline CDR1 MNHNS, CDR2 SASEGT. The CDR3 contains 15 residues. CDR3 region: CASSLSASGLYEQYF. The CDR3 coding sequence is TGTGCCAGCAGCCTGTCCGCTAGCGGGCTGTACGAGCAGTACTTC.

The V call is TRBV18, the J call TRBJ2-1; D might be TRBD1 (6 bases). The CDR3 is 13 amino acids. The ends were cut back, 8 bases at V and 8 bases at J, with 16 bases in the middle. Looked up from germline, CDR1 is KGHSH and CDR2 is LQKENI. The CDR3 DNA sequence: TGTGCCAGCACCCAGGGGTCTGGCGATGAGCAGTTCTTC. Encoded protein: CASTQGSGDEQFF.

On this clone: A read error may explain this, as a much larger clone is one base away. This chain connects TRBV4-2 to TRBJ1-5; D gene uncertain. The CDR3 has 13 amino acids. Trimming took 0 bases from V and 2 from J, leaving 2 bases between them. CDR1 is LGHNA, CDR2 YNFKEQ, per germline. CDR3 sequence reads: CASSQERNQPQHF. The CDR3 DNA sequence: TGTGCCAGCAGCCAAGAACGCAATCAGCCCCAGCATTTT.

This clone appeared a few times. The V call is TRBV7-9, the J call TRBJ1-1, with D possibly being TRBD1 (5 bases). The CDR3 is 13 residues long. The germline CDR1 and CDR2 sequences are SEHNR and FQNEAQ (reference sequence). Trimming pared 5 bases from V and 10 bases from J, leaving 17 bases between. CDR3 nucleotides: TGTGCCAGCAGCCCTACATCTGGGGCGGGAGCTTTCTTT. Encoded protein: CASSPTSGAGAFF.

This chain uses TRBV5-1 with TRBJ2-2; D could derive from TRBD1 or TRBD2 (5 bases each). This CDR3 spans 18 amino acids. Germline V gene data show CDR1 as SGHRS and CDR2 as YFSETQ. Trimming cost V 0 bases and J 4 bases, with 19 bases left between them. CDR3 sequence (DNA): TGCGCCAGCAGCTTGGTCAGAGGGGACCCTACGGCCACCGGGGAGCTGTTTTTT. It is translated as CASSLVRGDPTATGELFF.

V gene TRBV27 combines with J gene TRBJ2-7; the D gene could be TRBD1 or TRBD2 (6 bases each). The CDR3 extends over 16 amino acids. The germline V and J ends were trimmed by 5 bases and 3 bases, with 20 bases remaining between them. Germline assignment: CDR1 MNHEY and CDR2 SMNVEV (reference sequence). The CDR3 reads CASSGDPRGLIYEQYF. The CDR3 DNA follows: TGTGCCAGCAGTGGCGATCCCAGGGGACTCATCTACGAGCAGTACTTC.

The V call is TRBV9, the J call TRBJ2-7; 11 positions match TRBD1. Germline CDR1 is SGDLS and CDR2 is YYNGEE. This CDR3 comprises 16 residues. Unmatched junction bases numbered 7, after V lost 1 base and J lost 4 bases. CDR3 nucleotide sequence: TGTGCCAGCAGCGTACGGGACAGGGGGTTTACTTACGAGCAGTACTTC. This codes for CASSVRDRGFTYEQYF. Supplemented by reference TRBV9 and TRBJ2-7, the full variable domain reads DSGVTQTPKHLITATGQRVTLRCSPRSGDLSVYWYQQSLDQGLQFLIQYYNGEERAKGNILERFSAQQFPDLHSELNLSSLELGDSALYFCASSVRDRGFTYEQYFGPGTRLTVT.

This chain joins TRBV25-1 and TRBJ2-3, with D tentatively TRBD1 (6 bases). Germline values: CDR1 MGHDK, CDR2 SYGVNS. Trimming took off 7 bases at V and 6 bases at J, with 23 bases between the two ends. The CDR3 runs 16 residues. CDR3 protein: CASKGVGVTTRDTQYF. Written as DNA, the CDR3 is TGTGCCAGCAAGGGGGTGGGGGTCACTACACGTGATACGCAGTATTTT.

V gene TRBV5-6 combines with J gene TRBJ1-1; D is ambiguous. Trimming took off 0 bases at V and 11 bases at J, with 14 bases between the two ends. Germline CDR1 SGHDT, CDR2 YYEEEE. The CDR3 runs to 13 residues. The chain's CDR3 is CASSLDWEGEAFF. In nucleotides, the CDR3 is TGTGCCAGCAGCTTGGACTGGGAGGGAGAGGCTTTCTTT.

Only a few counts were recorded for this clone. This rearrangement joins TRBV4-3 to TRBJ2-5; 7 nucleotides align to TRBD2. V shed 4 bases and J 2 bases; nucleotides not matched to a gene: 10. CDR3 length equals 16 residues. CDR1 is LGHNA, CDR2 YSLEER, per germline. CDR3 coding DNA: TGCGCCAGCAGCCGGGCCGCGGAGGGAGGGCAAGAGACCCAGTACTTC. Its translation: CASSRAAEGGQETQYF.

The V and J genes are TRBV30 and TRBJ1-3, with a tentative D call TRBD1 (5 bases). V was pared by 3 bases and J by 0 bases, with 9 bases between. Germline CDR1 and CDR2: GTSNPN and SVGIG (reference sequence). The CDR3 extends over 14 amino acids. In nucleotides, the CDR3 is TGTGCCTGGAGGGACAAGAGCTCTGGAAACACCATATATTTT. It specifies CAWRDKSSGNTIYF.

The chain uses TRBV28 and TRBJ1-1, with D possibly TRBD1 on 5 matching bases. The CDR3 loop spans 15 amino acids. Trimming took off 0 bases at V and 6 bases at J, with 14 bases between the two ends. Looked up from germline, CDR1 is MDHEN and CDR2 is SYDVKM. In DNA, the CDR3 is TGTGCCAGCAGTTTATGGATGGGGGTAGAGGCTGAAGCTTTCTTT. Protein: CASSLWMGVEAEAFF.